The T cell receptor (beta chain) under discussion was sequenced for a study of OX40 agonist ivuxolimab in advanced cancers. About the investigation overall: Ivuxolimab was a fully human IgG2 agonistic monoclonal antibody targeting the costimulatory receptor OX40 (CD134). Of the roughly 54 patients in dose escalation, some 19 had hepatocellular carcinoma, some 15 had melanoma, 9 had renal cell carcinoma and 9 had head and neck cancer. Intravenous ivuxolimab was administered to patients every 2 weeks at six dose levels: 0.01, 0.1, 0.3, 1.5, 3 and 10 mg/kg. Three dose-escalation patients achieved partial responses, one with hepatocellular carcinoma and two with cutaneous melanoma. Peripheral TCRbeta sequencing aimed to test whether ivuxolimab altered TCR sequence diversity and caused clonal T-cell expansion. A male proportion of around 83% and a mean age of around 60 years, ranging from 23 to 79, were recorded for the dose-escalation cohort. The paper reports the monotherapy dose-escalation portion (N = 52 patients) of the phase I ivuxolimab trial. Prior anti-PD-1, anti-PD-L1 or anti-CTLA-4 therapy was permitted, and 35% to 40% of dose-escalation patients had received checkpoint inhibitors.

V and J lose 7 bases and 0 bases, and a span of 13 bases separates them. The cysteine opens and the phenylalanine closes a CDR3 of 15 amino acids. Kept here is only the CDR3 DNA, which spans 45 bases and is read in frame from base 1. For CDR1 and CDR2, the germline V gene lists SGHAT and FQNNGV. The trial excluded patients who had a history of autoimmune disease or who were on systemic immunosuppression. Peripheral blood for TCR sequencing was collected from all dose cohorts at baseline, on cycle 4 day 1, and on cycle 7 day 1. The samples were taken from a phase I, first-in-human, multicenter, open-label dose-escalation trial of ivuxolimab. Adults with locally advanced or metastatic melanoma, renal cell, hepatocellular, or head and neck squamous cell carcinoma were enrolled in the trial. Before TCR sequencing, CD4+ and CD8+ T cells were separately sorted from peripheral blood. On this clone itself: This receptor's antigen is unknown. One base away there is no much larger clone; base qualities are not given.

The study at large found these results: Low levels of normalized T-cell clonal expansion were also seen in some nonresponding patients. At doses of 0.1 to 3.0 mg/kg, clonal expansion of both CD4+ and CD8+ T cells in blood was seen between baseline and week 6. In the 0.1-3.0 mg/kg groups, partial responders had among the lowest normalized peripheral clonal expansion, particularly in CD8+ T cells. Antigen specificity was not determined for the clonally expanded peripheral T cells. On average, CD8+ T cells showed more expanded clones than CD4+ T cells after ivuxolimab.

To sequence the TCRbeta CDR3 region, genomic DNA was isolated from the sorted cells. The immunoSEQ Assay was used to sequence the TCRbeta CDR3 regions. The source is immuneACCESS, and TCRdb retained only in-frame sequences with V and J called. Part of the clones is not carried over; for the studies checked, unresolved V genes explain less than half of this, and the remainder is unexplained. Across this sample there are about 28,000 clones, with around four fifths seen only once. Of the sample, around a fifth is held by the ten largest clones. The sequence came from an adult with an advanced solid tumor such as melanoma, head and neck, liver or kidney cancer. The sequences come from CD4+ or CD8+ T cells sorted from blood, collected in a trial of the OX40 agonist ivuxolimab. In this chain, TRBV11-2 is recombined with TRBJ1-5; the D gene remains uncertain. The CDR3 protein sequence reads: CASTLNSHSNQPQHF. At the DNA level, the sequence is TGTGCCAGCACCCTAAACAGTCATAGCAATCAGCCCCAGCATTTT.